Listed below are T cell receptor beta chains from one sample, sequenced in a study of cytomegalovirus exposure and HLA in healthy donors. The table came from immunoSEQ multiplex PCR; TCRdb's copy has only in-frame clones and leaves some out. The table has over 120,000 clones, about 71% seen once. The sequencing sample was made of PBMCs. Receptors originate from a woman in her sixties or seventies in good health and CMV-seropositive. Both conserved end residues are part of each CDR3. D genes are given only for firm matches. Clone size is given for some rows only: seen once, a few or many times, or a class if the clone is expanded.

>TRBJ2-1|TRBV12-5|many|TRBD1
CASGFGTGGSNEQFF
TGTGCTAGTGGTTTTGGGACAGGAGGGTCCAATGAGCAGTTCTTC
>TRBJ1-6|TRBV6-1|-|-
CASSANPGVPNSPLHF
TGTGCCAGCAGTGCCAACCCGGGGGTTCCTAATTCACCCCTCCACTTT
>TRBJ2-5|TRBV28|few|-
CASSLGRGRGETQYF
TGTGCCAGCAGTTTAGGCAGGGGTAGAGGGGAGACCCAGTACTTC
>TRBJ1-5|TRBV2|-|-
CASSIGRLNQPQHF
TGTGCCAGCAGTATAGGCAGACTCAATCAGCCCCAGCATTTT
>TRBJ1-1|TRBV27|-|TRBD1
CASSLLRTGLNTEAFF
TGTGCCAGCAGTTTACTACGGACAGGTCTGAACACTGAAGCTTTCTTT
>TRBJ1-2|TRBV18|-|TRBD1
CASSLRQGAVYGYTF
TGTGCCAGCTCACTCCGACAGGGGGCGGTCTATGGCTACACCTTC
>TRBJ1-1|TRBV7-6|-|-
CASSSWTLDEAFF
TGTGCCAGCAGCTCCTGGACTCTTGACGAAGCTTTCTTT
>TRBJ2-3|TRBV6-5|-|-
CASSLRDTQYF
TGTGCCAGCAGTTTGAGAGATACGCAGTATTTT
>TRBJ1-1|TRBV5-1|-|-
CASSTDGERAFF
TGCGCCAGCTCGACCGACGGAGAGAGGGCTTTCTTT
>TRBJ2-7|TRBV2|-|-
CASSEAVFYEQYF
TGTGCCAGCAGTGAAGCCGTATTCTACGAGCAGTACTTC
>TRBJ1-2|TRBV2|-|-
CASSERPGTNYGYTF
TGTGCCAGCAGTGAACGGCCAGGGACTAACTATGGCTACACCTTC
>TRBJ1-1|TRBV12-5|-|-
CASGLRVGLTEAFF
TGTGCTAGTGGTTTGCGAGTGGGGCTCACTGAAGCTTTCTTT
>TRBJ1-1|TRBV2|-|TRBD1
CASLIPWDSSHTEAFF
TGTGCCAGCCTAATACCCTGGGACAGCAGTCACACTGAAGCTTTCTTT
>TRBJ2-1|TRBV7-9|-|TRBD1
CASSSGTGRNNEQFF
TGTGCCAGCAGCTCCGGGACAGGGAGAAACAATGAGCAGTTCTTC
>TRBJ1-1|TRBV2|-|-
CASSETRDTEAFF
TGTGCCAGCAGTGAAACTAGGGACACTGAAGCTTTCTTT
>TRBJ2-3|TRBV11-2|-|TRBD1
CASSPTGATTDTQYF
TGTGCCAGCAGCCCAACAGGGGCAACCACAGATACGCAGTATTTT
>TRBJ2-7|TRBV7-8|-|-
CASSLSTERYEQYF
TGTGCCAGCAGCCTAAGCACCGAGAGATACGAGCAGTACTTC
>TRBJ1-1|TRBV28|once|TRBD1
CASSQGTDIEAFF
TGTGCCAGCAGTCAGGGGACAGACATTGAAGCTTTCTTT
>TRBJ2-7|TRBV2|once|-
CASSEPAILNYEQYF
TGTGCCAGCAGTGAACCAGCGATTCTAAACTACGAGCAGTACTTC
>TRBJ2-2|TRBV30|-|TRBD2
CAWSIGLEVGELFF
TGTGCCTGGAGTATCGGACTAGAGGTCGGGGAGCTGTTTTTT
>TRBJ2-1|TRBV28|once|-
CASRGLTSYNEQFF
TGTGCCAGCCGAGGATTAACCTCCTACAATGAGCAGTTCTTC
>TRBJ1-1|TRBV6-1|-|TRBD1
CASSEAQGAVAFF
TGTGCCAGCAGTGAAGCCCAGGGGGCTGTAGCTTTCTTT
>TRBJ2-3|TRBV27|-|TRBD2
CASSLLSGSRKDTQYF
TGTGCCAGCAGTTTATTGAGCGGGAGTAGGAAAGATACGCAGTATTTT
>TRBJ2-1|TRBV9|-|-
CASSVGTALTYNEQFF
TGTGCCAGCAGCGTAGGGACAGCTCTCACCTACAATGAGCAGTTCTTC
>TRBJ2-6|TRBV6-5|-|-
CASSYSRSSGANVLTF
TGTGCCAGCAGTTACTCGCGTAGTTCTGGGGCCAACGTCCTGACTTTC
>TRBJ1-4|TRBV9|few|TRBD1
CASSPIGGQGVEKLFF
TGTGCCAGCAGCCCGATTGGGGGACAGGGCGTTGAAAAACTGTTTTTT
>TRBJ1-1|TRBV7-9|-|TRBD1
CASSPGQGNTEAFF
TGTGCCAGCAGCCCGGGACAGGGGAACACTGAAGCTTTCTTT
>TRBJ1-2|TRBV28|-|-
CASSLPRELNYGYTF
TGTGCCAGCAGTTTACCCAGGGAACTTAACTATGGCTACACCTTC
>TRBJ2-6|TRBV5-1|-|TRBD2
CASMLDQGLRSSAGANVLTF
TGCGCCAGCATGTTAGATCAGGGACTACGATCTTCTGCTGGGGCCAACGTCCTGACTTTC
>TRBJ2-3|TRBV5-1|-|TRBD2
CASSLVSSGSRDTQYF
TGCGCCAGCAGCTTGGTTTCTAGCGGGAGTAGAGATACGCAGTATTTT
>TRBJ1-5|TRBV29-1|once|TRBD1
CSVATGVRNQPQHF
TGCAGCGTTGCGACAGGGGTTCGCAATCAGCCCCAGCATTTT
>TRBJ2-7|TRBV6-5|-|TRBD1
CASRVLRQGANEQYF
TGTGCCAGCAGAGTTCTCCGTCAGGGGGCTAACGAGCAGTACTTC
>TRBJ1-3|TRBV2|few|TRBD1
CASSETGVVNTIYF
TGTGCCAGCAGTGAGACAGGGGTAGTTAACACCATATATTTT
>TRBJ1-1|TRBV18|once|TRBD1
CASSPPGQGRTEAFF
TGTGCCAGCTCACCACCCGGACAGGGGCGCACTGAAGCTTTCTTT
>TRBJ2-3|TRBV7-3|-|-
CASSLIAADTQYF
TGTGCCAGCAGCCTGATAGCGGCAGATACGCAGTATTTT
>TRBJ2-7|TRBV28|-|-
CASSSYSSEQYF
TGTGCCAGCAGTTCCTATTCCTCCGAGCAGTACTTC
>TRBJ2-7|TRBV10-3|once|-
CATGRGGVSYEQYF
TGTGCCACGGGGAGGGGGGGCGTCTCCTACGAGCAGTACTTC
>TRBJ1-2|TRBV6-5|-|TRBD1
CASRQGKNYGYTF
TGTGCCAGCAGACAGGGGAAGAACTATGGCTACACCTTC
>TRBJ1-5|TRBV2|-|TRBD1
CASSPGQGIVGNQPQHF
TGTGCCAGCAGCCCGGGACAGGGGATTGTGGGCAATCAGCCCCAGCATTTT
>TRBJ2-1|TRBV11-2|-|TRBD2
CASSFGREPREQFF
TGTGCCAGCAGCTTTGGGCGGGAGCCTAGGGAGCAGTTCTTC
>TRBJ1-1|TRBV7-2|-|TRBD1
CASSLGGTVNTEAFF
TGTGCCAGCAGCTTAGGAGGGACAGTGAACACTGAAGCTTTCTTT
>TRBJ1-1|TRBV5-1|few|TRBD1
CASSLGLKGANTEAFF
TGCGCCAGCAGCTTAGGGCTGAAGGGGGCCAACACTGAAGCTTTCTTT
>TRBJ2-2|TRBV14|-|-
CASSQVPGDTGELFF
TGTGCCAGCAGCCAAGTACCGGGTGACACCGGGGAGCTGTTTTTT
>TRBJ1-1|TRBV14|-|-
CASSQYAGNTEAFF
TGTGCCAGCAGCCAATACGCGGGGAACACTGAAGCTTTCTTT
>TRBJ1-1|TRBV6-1|-|-
CASSEAGRGTEAFF
TGTGCCAGCAGTGAAGCAGGGAGGGGCACTGAAGCTTTCTTT
>TRBJ2-7|TRBV28|-|-
CASSMPWGDAYEQYF
TGTGCCAGCAGTATGCCGTGGGGGGATGCCTACGAGCAGTACTTC
>TRBJ1-4|TRBV7-2|-|-
CASSPSTKEKLFF
TGTGCCAGCAGCCCCAGTACTAAAGAAAAACTGTTTTTT
>TRBJ1-1|TRBV7-3|-|-
CASSPSAVNTEAFF
TGTGCCAGCAGCCCCAGTGCAGTGAACACTGAAGCTTTCTTT
>TRBJ2-7|TRBV6-5|-|TRBD2
CASTRTSGYYEQYF
TGTGCCAGCACCCGGACTAGCGGATACTACGAGCAGTACTTC
>TRBJ2-7|TRBV10-2|-|TRBD1
CASSDSGTGAYEQYF
TGCGCCAGCAGTGATTCCGGGACAGGCGCCTACGAGCAGTACTTC